The rows below give T cell receptor beta chains drawn from one sample of a study of T-cell memory formation after mild COVID-19. TCRdb analysed the 5' RACE reads with MiXCR anew, one entry per CDR3 protein. The data show about 430,000 distinct CDR3 sequences, 20% to 25% seen once. Sequenced material: PBMCs or a T cell subset sorted from them (not recorded which). Receptor source: an adult woman who had mild COVID-19 (a few samples of this study predate the infection). Cell type and time point are not known. Both conserved end residues are part of each CDR3. The order of the fields is V gene, J gene, clone size, D gene, CDR3 DNA, CDR3 protein. A D gene is named only where the DNA matches it firmly. Where a row states a size, it is once, few, many or the class of an expanded clone; other rows omit it.

V gene: TRBV20-1; J gene: TRBJ2-2; clone size: -; D gene: TRBD2; CDR3 DNA: TGCAGTGCTAGAGCTCACAGGGGTCTAGCGGGGGGCCGATTCTCGAACACCGGGGAGCTGTTTTTT; CDR3 protein: CSARAHRGLAGGRFSNTGELFF
V gene: TRBV6-5; J gene: TRBJ2-2; clone size: -; D gene: TRBD1; CDR3 DNA: TGTGCCAGCAGGGGGGACAGCCTAACCGGGGAGCTGTTTTTT; CDR3 protein: CASRGDSLTGELFF
V gene: TRBV30; J gene: TRBJ2-7; clone size: few; D gene: -; CDR3 DNA: TGTGCCTCCTCCGCGGGGTCGGGCTACGAGCAGTACTTC; CDR3 protein: CASSAGSGYEQYF
V gene: TRBV11-3; J gene: TRBJ2-1; clone size: -; D gene: TRBD1; CDR3 DNA: TGTGCCAGCAGCTTCCCCGACAGGGACAATGAGCAGTTCTTC; CDR3 protein: CASSFPDRDNEQFF
V gene: TRBV3-1; J gene: TRBJ1-1; clone size: -; D gene: -; CDR3 DNA: TGTGCCAGCAGCCTTACAGCTGAAGCTTTCTTT; CDR3 protein: CASSLTAEAFF
V gene: TRBV10-3; J gene: TRBJ2-2; clone size: few; D gene: -; CDR3 DNA: TGTGCCATCAGTGAGTCGGTGGAAGTCGGGGAGCTGTTTTTT; CDR3 protein: CAISESVEVGELFF
V gene: TRBV6-5; J gene: TRBJ2-3; clone size: many; D gene: -; CDR3 DNA: TGTGCCAGCAGTTACTCGATGGGCGATACGCAGTATTTT; CDR3 protein: CASSYSMGDTQYF
V gene: TRBV5-1; J gene: TRBJ1-1; clone size: -; D gene: -; CDR3 DNA: TGCGCCAGCAGCTTTTACGGAAACACTGAAGCTTTCTTT; CDR3 protein: CASSFYGNTEAFF
V gene: TRBV29-1; J gene: TRBJ2-6; clone size: few; D gene: -; CDR3 DNA: TGCAGCGCCGGTGTCTCTGGGGCCAACGTCCTGACTTTC; CDR3 protein: CSAGVSGANVLTF
V gene: TRBV20-1; J gene: TRBJ1-2; clone size: -; D gene: TRBD1; CDR3 DNA: TGCAGTGCTCTCGATCCCGGACAGGGTGGTCGGGATGGCTACACCTTC; CDR3 protein: CSALDPGQGGRDGYTF
V gene: TRBV6-6; J gene: TRBJ2-5; clone size: -; D gene: -; CDR3 DNA: TGTGCCAGCAGTTTCCTGGGACACCTTGGGGAGACCCAGTACTTC; CDR3 protein: CASSFLGHLGETQYF
V gene: TRBV12-3/TRBV12-4; J gene: TRBJ2-1; clone size: -; D gene: -; CDR3 DNA: TGTGCCAGCAGCCCGTACTCCAGAAATGAGCAGTTCTTC; CDR3 protein: CASSPYSRNEQFF
V gene: TRBV11-2; J gene: TRBJ2-4; clone size: many; D gene: -; CDR3 DNA: TGTGCCAGCAGCTTAGATCTGCTCACAATTCAGTACTTC; CDR3 protein: CASSLDLLTIQYF
V gene: TRBV5-1; J gene: TRBJ2-1; clone size: -; D gene: -; CDR3 DNA: TGCGCCAGCAGCGCGAGGGACCACTCCTACAATGAGCAGTTCTTC; CDR3 protein: CASSARDHSYNEQFF
V gene: TRBV29-1; J gene: TRBJ1-1; clone size: -; D gene: TRBD1; CDR3 DNA: TGCAGCGTTGAAGATCGGGACAGGGAAGTGGGGGCGGGAGCTTTCTTT; CDR3 protein: CSVEDRDREVGAGAFF
V gene: TRBV7-9; J gene: TRBJ2-3; clone size: few; D gene: -; CDR3 DNA: TGTGCCAGCGGGGGCCTAGGCCTCACAGATACGCAGTATTTT; CDR3 protein: CASGGLGLTDTQYF
V gene: TRBV15; J gene: TRBJ1-1; clone size: -; D gene: -; CDR3 DNA: TGTGCCACCAGCAGAGACAGGGAGTCGGGTACTGAAGCTTTCTTT; CDR3 protein: CATSRDRESGTEAFF
V gene: TRBV12-3/TRBV12-4; J gene: TRBJ1-1; clone size: -; D gene: -; CDR3 DNA: TGTGCCAGCTCCACCCGTAGGCCGACTAACACTGAAGCTTTCTTT; CDR3 protein: CASSTRRPTNTEAFF
V gene: TRBV5-6; J gene: TRBJ1-6; clone size: few; D gene: -; CDR3 DNA: TGTGCCAGCACCTTTGAGGGGTCCCCCAATTCACCCCTCCACTTT; CDR3 protein: CASTFEGSPNSPLHF
V gene: TRBV27; J gene: TRBJ1-2; clone size: -; D gene: TRBD1; CDR3 DNA: TGTGCCAGCAGTTTGGGACAGTTGGGTGGCTACACCTTC; CDR3 protein: CASSLGQLGGYTF
V gene: TRBV6-5; J gene: TRBJ2-1; clone size: -; D gene: -; CDR3 DNA: TGTGCCAGCAGTTACTCAGGGGGGCGCAGGATGTTCTTC; CDR3 protein: CASSYSGGRRMFF
V gene: TRBV27; J gene: TRBJ2-3; clone size: -; D gene: TRBD2; CDR3 DNA: TGTGCCAGCAGTTTCCTAGCGGAGAACACAGATACGCAGTATTTT; CDR3 protein: CASSFLAENTDTQYF
V gene: TRBV5-6; J gene: TRBJ2-5; clone size: -; D gene: TRBD2; CDR3 DNA: TGTGCCAGCAGCTTAAGGACTAGCGGGGGTTCGGAGACCCAGTACTTC; CDR3 protein: CASSLRTSGGSETQYF
V gene: TRBV9; J gene: TRBJ2-2; clone size: -; D gene: -; CDR3 DNA: TGTGCCAGCAGCGTAGCCAGGGGGGTCGGGGAGCTGTTTTTT; CDR3 protein: CASSVARGVGELFF
V gene: TRBV20-1; J gene: TRBJ1-2; clone size: few; D gene: -; CDR3 DNA: TGCAGTGCTGGGCAGAACTATGGCTACACCTTC; CDR3 protein: CSAGQNYGYTF
V gene: TRBV2; J gene: TRBJ2-1; clone size: -; D gene: -; CDR3 DNA: TGTGCCAGCAGGCCAAGGGGACTCCTTAACCTCAATGAGCAGTTCTTC; CDR3 protein: CASRPRGLLNLNEQFF
V gene: TRBV6-5; J gene: TRBJ1-1; clone size: -; D gene: -; CDR3 DNA: TGTGCCAGCATTCCGGGACGGCCGAACACTGAAGCTTTCTTT; CDR3 protein: CASIPGRPNTEAFF
V gene: TRBV12-3/TRBV12-4; J gene: TRBJ2-7; clone size: -; D gene: TRBD2; CDR3 DNA: TGTGCCAGCAGTTCCTTACTAGCGGGGGGGCCCAGCGAGCAGTACTTC; CDR3 protein: CASSSLLAGGPSEQYF
V gene: TRBV7-6; J gene: TRBJ2-1; clone size: few; D gene: TRBD2; CDR3 DNA: TGTGCCAGCAGCAGCGGACTAGTGGGGAATGAGCAGTTCTTC; CDR3 protein: CASSSGLVGNEQFF
V gene: TRBV4-1; J gene: TRBJ2-7; clone size: -; D gene: TRBD1; CDR3 DNA: TGCGCCAGCAGCCAGTACGAGGGACAGGGGGGGCCGGTTGGCCCTTTC; CDR3 protein: CASSQYEGQGGPVGPF
V gene: TRBV12-3/TRBV12-4; J gene: TRBJ1-5; clone size: few; D gene: -; CDR3 DNA: TGTGCCAGCAGTTTAGCGGTATACAATCAGCCCCAGCATTTT; CDR3 protein: CASSLAVYNQPQHF
V gene: TRBV12-3/TRBV12-4; J gene: TRBJ2-2; clone size: -; D gene: TRBD2; CDR3 DNA: TGTGCCAGCAGTTTCGAAGGGACTAGCGGAAACACCGGGGAGCTGTTTTTT; CDR3 protein: CASSFEGTSGNTGELFF
V gene: TRBV11-2; J gene: TRBJ1-1; clone size: few; D gene: -; CDR3 DNA: TGTGCCAGCAGCTTAGACAGGGGAGACACTGAAGCTTTCTTT; CDR3 protein: CASSLDRGDTEAFF
V gene: TRBV5-1; J gene: TRBJ2-1; clone size: few; D gene: TRBD2; CDR3 DNA: TGCGCCAGCAGGTCTAGCGGAGCCTACAATGAGCAGTTCTTC; CDR3 protein: CASRSSGAYNEQFF
V gene: TRBV5-6; J gene: TRBJ2-7; clone size: few; D gene: -; CDR3 DNA: TGTGCCAGCAGCCACAACGGGGTAAGCTCCTACGAGCAGTACTTC; CDR3 protein: CASSHNGVSSYEQYF
V gene: TRBV20-1; J gene: TRBJ2-2; clone size: few; D gene: TRBD2; CDR3 DNA: TGCAGTGCTAGAGATCGAAGCGGGAGGAAAGGCGGGGAGCTGTTTTTT; CDR3 protein: CSARDRSGRKGGELFF
V gene: TRBV24-1; J gene: TRBJ2-1; clone size: once; D gene: -; CDR3 DNA: TGTGCCACCCCGCCCCACCTGTACAATGAGCAGTTCTTC; CDR3 protein: CATPPHLYNEQFF
V gene: TRBV2; J gene: TRBJ2-1; clone size: few; D gene: -; CDR3 DNA: TGTGCCAGCAGTGAAGCGCGAAGGGACCCTGCCTACAATGAGCAGTTCTTC; CDR3 protein: CASSEARRDPAYNEQFF
V gene: TRBV18; J gene: TRBJ2-7; clone size: -; D gene: TRBD1; CDR3 DNA: TGTGCCAGCTCACCAACCCCGGGACAGGGGGCCGTCGAGCAGTACTTC; CDR3 protein: CASSPTPGQGAVEQYF
V gene: TRBV7-2; J gene: TRBJ2-1; clone size: -; D gene: TRBD2; CDR3 DNA: TGTGCCAGCAGCTTAGCGCCTAGCGGTAATGAGCAGTTCTTC; CDR3 protein: CASSLAPSGNEQFF
V gene: TRBV15; J gene: TRBJ1-1; clone size: few; D gene: -; CDR3 DNA: TGTGCCACCAGCAGGGGGGGTTCGGTCCCGAACACTGAAGCTTTCTTT; CDR3 protein: CATSRGGSVPNTEAFF
V gene: TRBV29-1; J gene: TRBJ1-1; clone size: -; D gene: TRBD1; CDR3 DNA: TGCAGCGCCTCCAGGGGGAGGGCTGAAGCTTTCTTT; CDR3 protein: CSASRGRAEAFF
V gene: TRBV7-9; J gene: TRBJ2-7; clone size: -; D gene: TRBD2; CDR3 DNA: TGTGCCAGCAGCTGGCGGGGGGGCGAGCAGTACTTC; CDR3 protein: CASSWRGGEQYF
V gene: TRBV6-2/TRBV6-3; J gene: TRBJ1-1; clone size: -; D gene: TRBD1; CDR3 DNA: TGTGCCAGCACCTCAGGGGGAGCAGGGCTGAACACTGAAGCTTTCTTT; CDR3 protein: CASTSGGAGLNTEAFF
V gene: TRBV6-5; J gene: TRBJ1-4; clone size: -; D gene: -; CDR3 DNA: TGTGCCAGCAGAGGAGGGGGGAATGAAAAACTGTTTTTT; CDR3 protein: CASRGGGNEKLFF
V gene: TRBV24-1; J gene: TRBJ2-5; clone size: -; D gene: TRBD2; CDR3 DNA: TGTGCCACCAGCATGCGGGGGGAGACCCAGTACTTC; CDR3 protein: CATSMRGETQYF
V gene: TRBV6-5; J gene: TRBJ1-2; clone size: -; D gene: TRBD1; CDR3 DNA: TGTGCCAGCAGTTACGAGGGGGGGACAGGGTATGGCTACACCTTC; CDR3 protein: CASSYEGGTGYGYTF
V gene: TRBV18; J gene: TRBJ2-3; clone size: -; D gene: TRBD1; CDR3 DNA: TGTGCCAGCTCACCTCGGGACAGGATCTTGGGTACGCAGTATTTT; CDR3 protein: CASSPRDRILGTQYF
V gene: TRBV9; J gene: TRBJ2-5; clone size: many; D gene: -; CDR3 DNA: TGTGCCAGCAGCCCAGACGGGCAGGGACGAGAGACCCAGTACTTC; CDR3 protein: CASSPDGQGRETQYF
V gene: TRBV7-9; J gene: TRBJ2-7; clone size: -; D gene: TRBD2; CDR3 DNA: TGTGCCAGCAGCTGGACTAGCGGGAGGGCCGAGCAGTACTTC; CDR3 protein: CASSWTSGRAEQYF
V gene: TRBV20-1; J gene: TRBJ2-7; clone size: -; D gene: TRBD1; CDR3 DNA: TGCAGTGCTAGAGCTTCGGACAGGGACGCCTACGAGCAGTACTTC; CDR3 protein: CSARASDRDAYEQYF
V gene: TRBV5-5; J gene: TRBJ1-5; clone size: many; D gene: -; CDR3 DNA: TGTGCCAGCAGCTACCGGGACGGAAATCAGCCCCAGCATTTT; CDR3 protein: CASSYRDGNQPQHF
V gene: TRBV30; J gene: TRBJ1-1; clone size: -; D gene: -; CDR3 DNA: TGTGCCTGTAGGGCAGAGGGGAAGGTGAACACTGAAGCTTTCTTT; CDR3 protein: CACRAEGKVNTEAFF
V gene: TRBV5-5; J gene: TRBJ2-3; clone size: few; D gene: TRBD1; CDR3 DNA: TGTGCCAGCAGTAGAACCGGGACAGGGTCGGCAGATACGCAGTATTTT; CDR3 protein: CASSRTGTGSADTQYF
V gene: TRBV5-1; J gene: TRBJ1-1; clone size: -; D gene: -; CDR3 DNA: TGCGCCAGCAGCTTGTCGGGGGAGGGCACTGAAGCTTTCTTT; CDR3 protein: CASSLSGEGTEAFF
V gene: TRBV2; J gene: TRBJ1-2; clone size: -; D gene: TRBD1; CDR3 DNA: TGTGCCAGCAGGCCGGGACAGGGGGTGATCGGCTACACCTTC; CDR3 protein: CASRPGQGVIGYTF
V gene: TRBV4-1; J gene: TRBJ2-2; clone size: many; D gene: TRBD2; CDR3 DNA: TGCGCCAGCAGCCAAGTATCTAGCGGGGGCACCGGGGAGCTGTTTTTT; CDR3 protein: CASSQVSSGGTGELFF